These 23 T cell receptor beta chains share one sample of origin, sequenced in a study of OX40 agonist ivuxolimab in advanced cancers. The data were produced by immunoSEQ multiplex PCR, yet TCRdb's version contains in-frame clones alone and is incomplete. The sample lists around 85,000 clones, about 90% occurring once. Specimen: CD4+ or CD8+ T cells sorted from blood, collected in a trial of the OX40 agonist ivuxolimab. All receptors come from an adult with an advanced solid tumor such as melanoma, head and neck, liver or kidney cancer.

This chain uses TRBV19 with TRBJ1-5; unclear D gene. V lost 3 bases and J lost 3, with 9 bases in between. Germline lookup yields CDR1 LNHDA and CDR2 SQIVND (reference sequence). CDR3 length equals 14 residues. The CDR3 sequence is CASSILVANQPQHF. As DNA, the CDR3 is TGTGCCAGTAGTATTCTGGTGGCCAATCAGCCCCAGCATTTT.

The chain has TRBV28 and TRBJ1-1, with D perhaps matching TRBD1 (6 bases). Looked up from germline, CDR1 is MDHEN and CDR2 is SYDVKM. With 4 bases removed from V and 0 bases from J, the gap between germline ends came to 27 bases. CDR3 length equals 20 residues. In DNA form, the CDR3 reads TGTGCCAGCAGTTCCCCGTACATCGCAGGGGCGGGGATTATGAACACTGAAGCTTTCTTT. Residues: CASSSPYIAGAGIMNTEAFF.

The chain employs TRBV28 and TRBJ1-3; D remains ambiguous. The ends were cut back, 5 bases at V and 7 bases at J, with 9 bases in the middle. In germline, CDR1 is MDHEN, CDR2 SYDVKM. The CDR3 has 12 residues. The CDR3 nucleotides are TGTGCCAGCAGTCCCTACCCGAACACCATATATTTT. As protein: CASSPYPNTIYF.

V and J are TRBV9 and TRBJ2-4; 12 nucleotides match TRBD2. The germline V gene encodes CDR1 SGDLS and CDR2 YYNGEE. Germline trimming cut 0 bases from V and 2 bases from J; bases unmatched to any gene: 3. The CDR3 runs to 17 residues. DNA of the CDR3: TGTGCCAGCAGCGTAGTCGGACTAGCGGGACCCAAAAACATTCAGTACTTC. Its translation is CASSVVGLAGPKNIQYF. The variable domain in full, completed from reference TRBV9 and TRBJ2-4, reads DSGVTQTPKHLITATGQRVTLRCSPRSGDLSVYWYQQSLDQGLQFLIQYYNGEERAKGNILERFSAQQFPDLHSELNLSSLELGDSALYFCASSVVGLAGPKNIQYFGAGTRLSVL.

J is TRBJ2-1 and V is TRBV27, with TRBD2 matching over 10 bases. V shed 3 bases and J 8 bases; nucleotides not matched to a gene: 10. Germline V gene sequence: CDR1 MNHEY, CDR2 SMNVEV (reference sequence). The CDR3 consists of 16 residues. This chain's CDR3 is CASSLLELAGSDEQFF. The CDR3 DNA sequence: TGTGCCAGCAGTTTGCTGGAACTAGCGGGGTCCGATGAGCAGTTCTTC.

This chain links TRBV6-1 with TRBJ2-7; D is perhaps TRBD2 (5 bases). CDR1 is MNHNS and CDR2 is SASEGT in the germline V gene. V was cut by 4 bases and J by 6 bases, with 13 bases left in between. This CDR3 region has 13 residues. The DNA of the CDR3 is TGTGCCAGCAGTGGGGTGAGGGTGTCCGAGCAGTACTTC. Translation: CASSGVRVSEQYF.

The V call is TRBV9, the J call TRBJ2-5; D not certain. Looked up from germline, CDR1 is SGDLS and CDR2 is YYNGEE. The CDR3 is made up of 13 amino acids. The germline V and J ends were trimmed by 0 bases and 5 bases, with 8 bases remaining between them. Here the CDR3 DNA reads TGTGCCAGCAGCGTAGGGAGCGTGGAGACCCAGTACTTC. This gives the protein CASSVGSVETQYF.

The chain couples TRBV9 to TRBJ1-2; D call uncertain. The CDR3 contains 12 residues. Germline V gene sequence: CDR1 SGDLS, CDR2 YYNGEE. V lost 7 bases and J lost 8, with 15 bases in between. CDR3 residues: CASGLGWSGYTF. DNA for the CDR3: TGTGCCAGCGGACTCGGGTGGTCGGGCTACACCTTC.

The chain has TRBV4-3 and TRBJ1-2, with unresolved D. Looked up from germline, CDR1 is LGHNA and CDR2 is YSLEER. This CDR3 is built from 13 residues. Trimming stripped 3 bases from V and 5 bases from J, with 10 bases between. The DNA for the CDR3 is TGCGCCAGCAGCCAGGCCCTACAATATGGCTACACCTTC. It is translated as CASSQALQYGYTF.

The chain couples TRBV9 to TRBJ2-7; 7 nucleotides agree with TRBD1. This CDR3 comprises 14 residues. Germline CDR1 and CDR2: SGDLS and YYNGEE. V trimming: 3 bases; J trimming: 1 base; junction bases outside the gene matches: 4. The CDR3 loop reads CASSDRDRSYEQYF. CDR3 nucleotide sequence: TGTGCCAGCAGCGACCGGGACAGATCCTACGAGCAGTACTTC.

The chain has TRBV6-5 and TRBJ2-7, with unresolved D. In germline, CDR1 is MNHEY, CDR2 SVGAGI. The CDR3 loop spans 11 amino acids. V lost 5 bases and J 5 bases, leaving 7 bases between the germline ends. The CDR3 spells CASSELNEQYF. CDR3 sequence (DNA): TGTGCCAGCAGTGAGTTAAACGAGCAGTACTTC.

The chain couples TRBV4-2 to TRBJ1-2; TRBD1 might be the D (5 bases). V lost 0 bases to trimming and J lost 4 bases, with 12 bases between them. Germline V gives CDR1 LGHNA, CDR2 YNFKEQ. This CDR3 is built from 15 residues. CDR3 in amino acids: CASSQDGAALYGYTF. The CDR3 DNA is TGTGCCAGCAGCCAAGATGGGGCGGCCCTCTATGGCTACACCTTC.

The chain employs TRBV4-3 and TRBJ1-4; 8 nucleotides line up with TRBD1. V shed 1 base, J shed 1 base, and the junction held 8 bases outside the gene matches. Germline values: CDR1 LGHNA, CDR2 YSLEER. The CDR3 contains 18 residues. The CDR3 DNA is TGCGCCAGCAGCCAAGTCTTCAGGGGGCTAGAAACTAATGAAAAACTGTTTTTT. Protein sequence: CASSQVFRGLETNEKLFF.

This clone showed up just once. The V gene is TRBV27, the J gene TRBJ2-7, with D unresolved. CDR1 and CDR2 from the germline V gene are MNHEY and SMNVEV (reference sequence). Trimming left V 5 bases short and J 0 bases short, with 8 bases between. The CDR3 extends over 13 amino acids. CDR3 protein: CASSAGSSYEQYF. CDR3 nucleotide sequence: TGTGCCAGCAGTGCCGGAAGCTCCTACGAGCAGTACTTC.

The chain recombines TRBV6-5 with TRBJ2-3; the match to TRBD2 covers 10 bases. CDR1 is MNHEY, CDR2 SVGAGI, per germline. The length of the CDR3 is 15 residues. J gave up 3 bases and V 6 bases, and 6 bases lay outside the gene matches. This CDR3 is CASRPGLAFTDTQYF. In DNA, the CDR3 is TGTGCCAGCAGGCCGGGACTAGCGTTTACAGATACGCAGTATTTT.

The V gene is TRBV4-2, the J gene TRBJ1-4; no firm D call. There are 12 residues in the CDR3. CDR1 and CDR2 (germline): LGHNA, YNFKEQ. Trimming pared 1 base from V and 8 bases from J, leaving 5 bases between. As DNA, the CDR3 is TGTGCCAGCAGCCAAGTTGCGGAAAAACTGTTTTTT. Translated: CASSQVAEKLFF.

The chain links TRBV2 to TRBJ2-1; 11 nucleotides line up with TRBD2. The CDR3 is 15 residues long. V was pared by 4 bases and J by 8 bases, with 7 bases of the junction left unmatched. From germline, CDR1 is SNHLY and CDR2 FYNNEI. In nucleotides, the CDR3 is TGTGCCAGCAGTGGAACTAGCGGGAGTTTCTATGAGCAGTTCTTC. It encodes CASSGTSGSFYEQFF.

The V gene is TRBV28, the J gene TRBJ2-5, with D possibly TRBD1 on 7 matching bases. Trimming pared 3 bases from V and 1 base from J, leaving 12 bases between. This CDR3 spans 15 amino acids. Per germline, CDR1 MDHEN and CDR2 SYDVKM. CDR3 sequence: CASSLGRGVQETQYF. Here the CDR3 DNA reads TGTGCCAGCAGTTTGGGCAGGGGGGTCCAAGAGACCCAGTACTTC.

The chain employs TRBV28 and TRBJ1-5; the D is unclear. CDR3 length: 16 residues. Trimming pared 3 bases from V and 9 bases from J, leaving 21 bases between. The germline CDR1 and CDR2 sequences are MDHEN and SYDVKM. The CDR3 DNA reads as TGTGCCAGCAGTTTTTTGCCAGGAGTAAATTTAGCGCCCCAGCATTTT. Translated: CASSFLPGVNLAPQHF. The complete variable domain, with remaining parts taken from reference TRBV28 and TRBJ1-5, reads DVKVTQSSRYLVKRTGEKVFLECVQDMDHENMFWYRQDPGLGLRLIYFSYDVKMKEKGDIPEGYSVSREKKERFSLILESASTNQTSMYLCASSFLPGVNLAPQHFGDGTRLSIL.

The DNA for the CDR3 is TGTGCCAGTAGTGCAACACAGGGGTCGGTACATGGCTACACCTTC. It encodes CASSATQGSVHGYTF. The rearrangement links TRBV19 to TRBJ1-2, with 7 bases aligning to TRBD1. In germline, CDR1 is LNHDA, CDR2 SQIVND (reference sequence). The V segment lost 5 bases and the J segment 6 bases; nucleotides outside the gene matches: 12. The CDR3 has 15 residues. Looking up the rest from reference TRBV19 and TRBJ1-2 gives the full variable domain: DGGITQSPKYLFRKEGQNVTLSCEQNLNHDAMYWYRQDPGQGLRLIYYSQIVNDFQKGDIAEGYSVSREKKESFPLTVTSAQKNPTAFYLCASSATQGSVHGYTFGSGTRLTVV.

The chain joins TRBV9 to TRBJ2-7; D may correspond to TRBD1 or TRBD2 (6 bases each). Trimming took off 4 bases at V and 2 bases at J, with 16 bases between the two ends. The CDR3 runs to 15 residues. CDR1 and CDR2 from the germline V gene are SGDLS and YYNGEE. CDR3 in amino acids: CASSPEGGSTYEQYF. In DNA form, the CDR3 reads TGTGCCAGCAGCCCAGAGGGGGGTTCAACCTACGAGCAGTACTTC.

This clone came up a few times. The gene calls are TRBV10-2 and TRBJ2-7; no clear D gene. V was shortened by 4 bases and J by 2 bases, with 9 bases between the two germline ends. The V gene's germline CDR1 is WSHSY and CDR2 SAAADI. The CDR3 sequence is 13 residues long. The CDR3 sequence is CASSGSRTYEQYV. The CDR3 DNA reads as TGCGCCAGCAGTGGAAGCCGGACCTACGAGCAGTACGTC.

The CDR3 sequence is CASSRTTYEQYF. The CDR3 region has the DNA TGTGCCAGCAGTAGAACAACCTACGAGCAGTACTTC. V and J are TRBV6-5 and TRBJ2-7; D not certain. The CDR3 contains 12 residues. The V and J ends lost 5 bases and 2 bases respectively, with 7 bases between them. Germline values: CDR1 MNHEY, CDR2 SVGAGI.